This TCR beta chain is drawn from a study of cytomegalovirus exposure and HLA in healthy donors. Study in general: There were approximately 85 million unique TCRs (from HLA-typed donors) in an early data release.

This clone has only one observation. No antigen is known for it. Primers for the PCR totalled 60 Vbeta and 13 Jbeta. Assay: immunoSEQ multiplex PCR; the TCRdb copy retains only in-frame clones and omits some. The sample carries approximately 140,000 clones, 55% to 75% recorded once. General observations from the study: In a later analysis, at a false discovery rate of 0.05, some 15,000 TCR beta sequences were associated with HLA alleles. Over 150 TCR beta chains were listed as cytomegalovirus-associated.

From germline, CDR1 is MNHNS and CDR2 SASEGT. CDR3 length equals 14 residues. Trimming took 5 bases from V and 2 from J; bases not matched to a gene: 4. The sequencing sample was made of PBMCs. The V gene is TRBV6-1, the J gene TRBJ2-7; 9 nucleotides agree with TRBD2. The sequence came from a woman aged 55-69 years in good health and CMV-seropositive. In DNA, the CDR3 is TGTGCCAGCAGTCTGCCTAGCGGGACCTACGAGCAGTACTTC. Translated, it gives CASSLPSGTYEQYF.